A single T cell receptor (beta chain) is shown here with its context. No antigen is known for it. No base qualities exist here, and no much larger clone lies one base off it. The data are from a study of T-cell reconstitution after alpha-beta-depleted transplantation in children (dated by TCRdb to between 2015 and 2016). At the level of the whole study: Using TCR repertoire profiling, the study quantitatively followed how T-cell immune reconstitution unfolded in children after TCRalphabeta/CD19-depleted allogeneic hematopoietic cell transplantation. The research as a whole found: The apparently early recovery of alphabetaT-cell counts about two months after transplant reportedly depended on only several hundred rapidly expanded clones that came from non-depleted graft cells. In some patients, the high TCRbeta diversity seen at day 60 was put down to recipient T cells and intrathymic progenitors that had survived conditioning. Over subsequent months, a decline in hyperexpanded clone frequencies was noted, and after one year, T-cell counts and TCRbeta diversity were mostly ascribed to newly produced T cells.

The meaning of the sample's treatment or condition label: allogeneic hematopoietic cell transplantation with graft depleted of TCRalphabeta T cells and CD19 B cells. The children who served as transplant recipients had been given grafts of TCRalphabeta/CD19-depleted allogeneic hematopoietic cells. The germline V gene provides CDR1 SQVTM and CDR2 ANQGSEA. The CDR3 contains 14 residues, cysteine and phenylalanine counted. The retained sequence is limited to the CDR3, 42 bases, with the frame set at the first base. Cut back by 2 bases and 0 bases, the V and J ends lie 11 bases apart. Library preparation was by PCR. Sequencing used an Illumina HiSeq 2500. TCR libraries were prepared with molecular barcoding, using unique molecular identifiers to normalize TCRbeta repertoire quantification. TCRdb trimmed public reads at Q25 via fastp, called clones via MiXCR and kept in-frame beta chains. CDR3 protein sequences are deduplicated, and each keeps its most common genes and DNA. This sample comprises approximately 210,000 distinct CDR3 sequences, over 15% of them detected only once. Roughly two fifths of the sample is taken by the ten largest.

Specimen: PBMCs, mostly from graft donor cells, collected 360 days after TCRalphabeta/CD19-depleted stem cell transplant. The origin of this receptor is a male patient between 2 and 10 years old who had a stem cell transplant for acute lymphoblastic leukemia, so the T cells may come from the graft donor. Recombination joined TRBV29-1 with TRBJ2-7, with TRBD1 tentatively as D gene (6 bases match). The DNA sequence is given as TGCAGCGTTGAAAACCCGGACAGCTCCTACGAGCAGTACTTC. Its protein reads: CSVENPDSSYEQYF.